The rows below give T cell receptor beta chains drawn from one sample of a study of shared clonotypes between healthy human individuals. Assay used: immunoSEQ multiplex PCR; TCRdb lists only in-frame clones, some missing. Of some 2.4 million clones in the sample, over 85% were seen once. The sequenced sample was naive CD4+ T cells from PBMCs. Source of these receptors: a man aged 18 to 30 in good health. Some clones in this sample may be carry-over from other donors' samples. CDR3s include the opening cysteine and the closing phenylalanine or tryptophan. A D gene is named only where the DNA matches it firmly. Size values are once, few and many counts, or a class for expanded clones, and some rows have none.

size	V	J	length	D	CDR3	DNA
once	TRBV7-3	TRBJ2-5	15	NA	CASSLPGRGPETQYF	TGTGCCAGCAGCCTCCCGGGGAGGGGGCCAGAGACCCAGTACTTC
NA	TRBV6-5	TRBJ2-1	15	TRBD2	CASSPGGGRALEQFF	TGTGCCAGCAGCCCCGGGGGCGGGAGGGCCTTGGAGCAGTTCTTC
NA	TRBV7-2	TRBJ2-7	15	TRBD2	CASSLGLAGSYEQYF	TGTGCCAGCAGCTTAGGCCTAGCGGGATCCTACGAGCAGTACTTC
NA	TRBV28	TRBJ1-4	13	NA	CASRTGTNEKLFF	TGTGCCAGCAGGACGGGGACAAACGAAAAACTGTTTTTT
NA	TRBV7-9	TRBJ1-2	14	NA	CASSQLTGLDGYTF	TGTGCCAGCAGCCAACTAACAGGGCTTGATGGCTACACCTTC
NA	TRBV27	TRBJ2-3	18	TRBD2	CASSSYPGLAGGSDTQYF	TGTGCCAGCAGTTCATACCCGGGACTAGCGGGAGGATCAGATACGCAGTATTTT
NA	TRBV18	TRBJ1-3	15	NA	CASSPTESSGNTIYF	TGTGCCAGCTCACCTACTGAGAGCTCTGGAAACACCATATATTTT
NA	TRBV9	TRBJ2-2	12	NA	CASSIDTGELFF	TGTGCCAGCAGCATCGACACCGGGGAGCTGTTTTTT
NA	TRBV7-9	TRBJ1-2	13	NA	CASSPGGLGGYTF	TGTGCCAGCAGCCCTGGGGGGCTAGGTGGCTACACCTTC
NA	TRBV28	TRBJ1-2	14	NA	CASMEGLRNYDYTF	TGTGCCAGCATGGAGGGTCTCCGAAACTATGACTACACCTTC
NA	TRBV6-5	TRBJ2-7	15	NA	CASSPADRHTYEQYF	TGTGCCAGCAGCCCCGCGGACAGACATACCTACGAGCAGTACTTC